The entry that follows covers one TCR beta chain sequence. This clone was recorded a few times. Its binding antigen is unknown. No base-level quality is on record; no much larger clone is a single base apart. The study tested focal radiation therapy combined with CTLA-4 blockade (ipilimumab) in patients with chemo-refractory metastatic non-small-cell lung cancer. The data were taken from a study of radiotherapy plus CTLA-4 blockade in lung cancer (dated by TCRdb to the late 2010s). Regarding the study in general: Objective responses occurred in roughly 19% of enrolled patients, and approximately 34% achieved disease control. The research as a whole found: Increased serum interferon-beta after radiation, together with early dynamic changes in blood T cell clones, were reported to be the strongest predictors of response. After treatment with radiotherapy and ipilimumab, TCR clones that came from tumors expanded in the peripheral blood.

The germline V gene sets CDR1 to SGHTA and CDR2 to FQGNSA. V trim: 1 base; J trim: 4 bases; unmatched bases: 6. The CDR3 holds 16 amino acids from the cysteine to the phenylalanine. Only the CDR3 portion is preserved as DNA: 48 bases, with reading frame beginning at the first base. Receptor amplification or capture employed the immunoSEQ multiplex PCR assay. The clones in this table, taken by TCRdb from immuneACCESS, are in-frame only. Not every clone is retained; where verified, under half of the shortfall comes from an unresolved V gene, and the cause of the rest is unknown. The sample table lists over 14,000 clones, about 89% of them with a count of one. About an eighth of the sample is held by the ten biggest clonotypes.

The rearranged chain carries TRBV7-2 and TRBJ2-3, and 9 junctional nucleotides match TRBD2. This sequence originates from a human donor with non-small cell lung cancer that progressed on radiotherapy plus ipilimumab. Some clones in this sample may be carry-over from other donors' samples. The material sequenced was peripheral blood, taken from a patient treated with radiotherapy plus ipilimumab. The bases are TGTGCCAGCAGCTTAGGCAGTAGCGGGAGTGCAGATACGCAGTATTTT. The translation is CASSLGSSGSADTQYF.